This T cell receptor (beta chain) was sequenced for a study of blood T cell repertoires in COVID-19 (dated by TCRdb to 2018 to 2021). Some background on the complete study: Samples covering the acute and convalescent phases of COVID-19 were provided by collaborators in the United States, Italy and Spain. Where HLA class I and class II types were available, the types were taken from metadata supplied by the sample provider, not from assay-based typing. The sample metadata nearly always contained a de-identified subject ID, COVID-19 status, age in years and sex. Deeply sampled blood TCRbeta repertoires from subjects exposed to, actively infected with, or recovered from COVID-19 were included in the dataset. The samples were drawn from two sources: the first 160 participants of the ongoing ImmuneRACE study, and 1,200 or so subjects contributed by 6 global collaborators. The repertoires were made available in a free public database intended to serve as a resource for research on the immune response to SARS-CoV-2. The material from the prospective study consisted of cDNA or gDNA derived from T cells, B-cell-depleted T cells, or PBMCs. Overall results and qualifications from the work: The amount of clinical and demographic metadata varied by source and participant and was provided uncurated.

Collaborating institutions collected whole blood in K2EDTA tubes following their own protocols. For TCRbeta analysis, collaborators shipped samples in one of three forms: frozen whole blood, isolated PBMCs, or DNA extracted from either of those sample types. TCRbeta CDR3 regions were amplified from genomic DNA by means of the immunoSEQ Assay, a bias-controlled multiplex PCR. The study's own analysis went as follows. Within the assay, amplification of reference gene primers was used to estimate how many nucleated cells each sample contained. To quantify the absolute abundance of each unique TCRbeta CDR3 rearrangement, sequence reads were collapsed and filtered. For each sample, productive Simpson clonality was calculated as the square root of Simpson's diversity index over productive rearrangements. The immuneACCESS repertoire file appears here via TCRdb, limited to in-frame rearrangements. These files lack a portion of the clones; in checked studies, under half of the deficit traces to unresolved V genes, and the cause of the others is not known. That table furnishes V, J and clone size, whereas the DNA furnished D and trimming. This sample comprises about 300,000 clones, around nine tenths of them detected only once. The top ten constitute about 1.2% of the sample.

The CDR3 spans 15 residues, from the cysteine through the phenylalanine. The DNA shown is the 45-base CDR3, in frame from base 1. As encoded in the germline V gene (reference sequence), CDR1 is LNHDA while CDR2 is SQIVND. For this chain, trimming is 7 bases at the V end and 8 bases at the J end, and the number of junction bases without a gene match is 9. A note on this clone: The target of this receptor is not known. The record has no base qualities; no much larger clone is one base away.

This clonotype was sampled from a man in his 70s with acute or convalescent COVID-19. This chain joins TRBV19 to TRBJ1-6, with TRBD1 identical over 9 junction bases. The specimen sequenced was peripheral blood. The DNA reads TGTGCCAGTAACCTCGGGACAGGGAGTCATTCACCCCTCCACTTT. Protein translation: CASNLGTGSHSPLHF.